These T cell receptor beta chains were read from a single sample in a study of shared clonotypes between healthy human individuals. Sequencing used immunoSEQ multiplex PCR; TCRdb keeps in-frame clones, though not all of them. The top ten hold about 1.5% of the sample, which has over a million clones, more than 65% seen once. The source material was memory CD4+ T cells sorted from blood. Every receptor here comes from a man aged 18 to 30 in good health. Each CDR3 is given with its conserved first and last residue. Each record gives: J gene, V gene, clone size, D gene, CDR3 DNA, CDR3 protein. D genes are given only for firm matches. Some rows have no size entry. The others give once, few or many, or a class for an expanded clone.

J gene: TRBJ2-7
V gene: TRBV7-8
clone size: .
D gene: .
CDR3 DNA: TGTGCCAGCAGCGCAGGGGCTAGTAACGAATACGAGCAGTACTTC
CDR3 protein: CASSAGASNEYEQYF

J gene: TRBJ1-4
V gene: TRBV5-1
clone size: .
D gene: .
CDR3 DNA: TGCGCCAGCAGCTCGGGTGGAGGGCCTAATGAAAAACTGTTTTTT
CDR3 protein: CASSSGGGPNEKLFF

J gene: TRBJ2-3
V gene: TRBV18
clone size: .
D gene: TRBD2
CDR3 DNA: TGTGCCAGCTCACCACCGAGTCTAGCGGGATTAGATACGCAGTATTTT
CDR3 protein: CASSPPSLAGLDTQYF

J gene: TRBJ2-5
V gene: TRBV2
clone size: .
D gene: TRBD1
CDR3 DNA: TGTGCCAGCAGTGAAGAGGACAGGAAGACCCAGTACTTC
CDR3 protein: CASSEEDRKTQYF

J gene: TRBJ2-5
V gene: TRBV18
clone size: .
D gene: .
CDR3 DNA: TGTGCCAGCTCACGGAAGGGGGAGACCCAGTACTTC
CDR3 protein: CASSRKGETQYF

J gene: TRBJ2-3
V gene: TRBV5-4
clone size: .
D gene: TRBD2
CDR3 DNA: TGTGCCAGCAGCTTGACTAGCGGGGGGTTCGTCACAGATACGCAGTATTTT
CDR3 protein: CASSLTSGGFVTDTQYF

J gene: TRBJ2-5
V gene: TRBV2
clone size: .
D gene: TRBD1
CDR3 DNA: TGTGCCAGCAGAGCCACAGGGGTATTGGAGACCCAGTACTTC
CDR3 protein: CASRATGVLETQYF

J gene: TRBJ1-4
V gene: TRBV9
clone size: .
D gene: TRBD1
CDR3 DNA: TGTGCCAGCAGCGTAGCTAAGGGGGCTGGCGCAACTAATGAAAAACTGTTTTTT
CDR3 protein: CASSVAKGAGATNEKLFF

J gene: TRBJ1-4
V gene: TRBV4-1
clone size: .
D gene: .
CDR3 DNA: TGCGCCAGCAGCCAAGATATCATGGGGGCCGGAACGAAACTGTTTTTT
CDR3 protein: CASSQDIMGAGTKLFF

J gene: TRBJ2-1
V gene: TRBV7-2
clone size: .
D gene: .
CDR3 DNA: TGTGCCAGCACACGAGGGGGTAGAAGTGAGCAGTTCTTC
CDR3 protein: CASTRGGRSEQFF

J gene: TRBJ2-5
V gene: TRBV30
clone size: .
D gene: .
CDR3 DNA: TGTGCCTGGAGTCTAGGGGCAAAAGAGACCCAGTACTTC
CDR3 protein: CAWSLGAKETQYF

J gene: TRBJ2-3
V gene: TRBV30
clone size: .
D gene: TRBD2
CDR3 DNA: TGTGCCTGGAGACCCCTAGCGGGCGGTCTCTTCACAGATACGCAGTATTTT
CDR3 protein: CAWRPLAGGLFTDTQYF

J gene: TRBJ2-7
V gene: TRBV27
clone size: .
D gene: .
CDR3 DNA: TGTGCCAGCAGTACCGGGACATACTACGAGCAGTACTTC
CDR3 protein: CASSTGTYYEQYF

J gene: TRBJ2-7
V gene: TRBV2
clone size: .
D gene: TRBD1
CDR3 DNA: TGTGCCAGCAGTTACAGACAGGGGGGAGGCGGCGAGCAGTACTTC
CDR3 protein: CASSYRQGGGGEQYF

J gene: TRBJ1-6
V gene: TRBV6-1
clone size: few
D gene: .
CDR3 DNA: TGTGCCAGCAGGGGAAGACAGGAAAATAATTCACCCCTCCACTTT
CDR3 protein: CASRGRQENNSPLHF

J gene: TRBJ2-5
V gene: TRBV7-9
clone size: .
D gene: .
CDR3 DNA: TGTGCCAGCAGCTTAGCGGTAGGGGTACAAGAGACCCAGTACTTC
CDR3 protein: CASSLAVGVQETQYF

J gene: TRBJ1-5
V gene: TRBV30
clone size: .
D gene: .
CDR3 DNA: TGTGCCTGGAGAAGGGATAGCAATCAGCCCCAGCATTTT
CDR3 protein: CAWRRDSNQPQHF

J gene: TRBJ2-5
V gene: TRBV19
clone size: .
D gene: .
CDR3 DNA: TGTGCCAGTAGTATAGATGGGGCGGTGAGCGGAGGGACCCAGTACTTC
CDR3 protein: CASSIDGAVSGGTQYF

J gene: TRBJ2-1
V gene: TRBV5-4
clone size: .
D gene: TRBD2
CDR3 DNA: TGTGCCAGCAGCTTGGGCGGGGGGGCGCTCAATGAGCAGTTCTTC
CDR3 protein: CASSLGGGALNEQFF

J gene: TRBJ2-7
V gene: TRBV10-3
clone size: .
D gene: .
CDR3 DNA: TGTGCCATCAGTCAGTCGGGCCTCTACGAGCAGTACTTC
CDR3 protein: CAISQSGLYEQYF

J gene: TRBJ2-7
V gene: TRBV28
clone size: .
D gene: .
CDR3 DNA: TGTGCCAGCAGCCGGGGCAGCTCCTACGAGCAGTACTTC
CDR3 protein: CASSRGSSYEQYF

J gene: TRBJ2-5
V gene: TRBV4-3
clone size: .
D gene: .
CDR3 DNA: TGCGCCAGCAGCCAAAATGCAGCGGAGACCCAGTACTTC
CDR3 protein: CASSQNAAETQYF

J gene: TRBJ2-3
V gene: TRBV18
clone size: .
D gene: TRBD2
CDR3 DNA: TGTGCCAGCTCAAACGGCGGGACTAGCGGCGATACGCAGTATTTT
CDR3 protein: CASSNGGTSGDTQYF

J gene: TRBJ1-3
V gene: TRBV6-5
clone size: .
D gene: TRBD1
CDR3 DNA: TGTGCCAGCAGTTTAGGGGGCGTTGGAAACACCATATATTTT
CDR3 protein: CASSLGGVGNTIYF

J gene: TRBJ2-4
V gene: TRBV6-1
clone size: .
D gene: TRBD2
CDR3 DNA: TGTGCCAGCAGGGAATCACTAGCGGGGGCCCAACTAGCCAAAAACATTCAGTACTTC
CDR3 protein: CASRESLAGAQLAKNIQYF

J gene: TRBJ2-7
V gene: TRBV29-1
clone size: .
D gene: TRBD2
CDR3 DNA: TGCAGCGTTACCGGGACTAGCTTCAACGAGCAGTACTTC
CDR3 protein: CSVTGTSFNEQYF

J gene: TRBJ2-7
V gene: TRBV11-2
clone size: .
D gene: TRBD1
CDR3 DNA: TGTGCCAGCAGCAGGGACAGGGGGGAAGAGCAGTACTTC
CDR3 protein: CASSRDRGEEQYF

J gene: TRBJ1-1
V gene: TRBV29-1
clone size: .
D gene: .
CDR3 DNA: TGCAGCGTTGAGCGGGGGGTAGCTTTCTTT
CDR3 protein: CSVERGVAFF

J gene: TRBJ1-2
V gene: TRBV6-1
clone size: few
D gene: .
CDR3 DNA: TGTGCCAGCAGTGAAAATGGAGGGAGGTATGGCTACACCTTC
CDR3 protein: CASSENGGRYGYTF

J gene: TRBJ1-2
V gene: TRBV16
clone size: few
D gene: .
CDR3 DNA: TGTGCCAGCAGCCAATCATCAGGGGTCGTCTATGGCTACACCTTC
CDR3 protein: CASSQSSGVVYGYTF

J gene: TRBJ2-5
V gene: TRBV6-5
clone size: .
D gene: .
CDR3 DNA: TGTGCCAGCAGATACAGTGGGTCCAAGTTCACCCAGTACTTC
CDR3 protein: CASRYSGSKFTQYF

J gene: TRBJ2-2
V gene: TRBV9
clone size: .
D gene: .
CDR3 DNA: TGTGCCAGCAGCCTTTGGTCCACGAACACCGGGGAGCTGTTTTTT
CDR3 protein: CASSLWSTNTGELFF

J gene: TRBJ2-1
V gene: TRBV11-3
clone size: .
D gene: TRBD2
CDR3 DNA: TGTGCCAGCAGCTTAGGCCTAGCGGGAGGGGTAGGGGAGCAGTTCTTC
CDR3 protein: CASSLGLAGGVGEQFF

J gene: TRBJ2-7
V gene: TRBV10-3
clone size: .
D gene: .
CDR3 DNA: TGTGCCATCAGCGCTTTGGTGAGTGGGACCGCCTCGGGCTCCTACGAGCAGTACTTC
CDR3 protein: CAISALVSGTASGSYEQYF

J gene: TRBJ2-2
V gene: TRBV4-1
clone size: .
D gene: TRBD2
CDR3 DNA: TGCGCCAGCAGCCATCCGGGAGGCACCGGGGAGCTGTTTTTT
CDR3 protein: CASSHPGGTGELFF

J gene: TRBJ1-6
V gene: TRBV27
clone size: once
D gene: .
CDR3 DNA: TGTGCCAGCAGTTTATTCGGGGGGTATAATTCACCCCTCCACTTT
CDR3 protein: CASSLFGGYNSPLHF

J gene: TRBJ2-2
V gene: TRBV19
clone size: .
D gene: .
CDR3 DNA: TGTGCCAGTAGTATCCCTGGGACCACGAACACCGGGGAGCTGTTTTTT
CDR3 protein: CASSIPGTTNTGELFF

J gene: TRBJ1-6
V gene: TRBV19
clone size: .
D gene: .
CDR3 DNA: TGTGCCACCACCACGCCCGACAGAAATTCACCCCTCCACTTT
CDR3 protein: CATTTPDRNSPLHF

J gene: TRBJ2-3
V gene: TRBV30
clone size: .
D gene: .
CDR3 DNA: TGTGCCTGGGCTGGGACACTACACGGAGATACGCAGTATTTT
CDR3 protein: CAWAGTLHGDTQYF

J gene: TRBJ2-5
V gene: TRBV9
clone size: once
D gene: TRBD2
CDR3 DNA: TGTGCCAGCAGCGTAGAGGGCGGGGGGGCGGAGACCCAGTACTTC
CDR3 protein: CASSVEGGGAETQYF

J gene: TRBJ1-2
V gene: TRBV2
clone size: .
D gene: .
CDR3 DNA: TGTGCCAGCAAGGCAGGCTTCGGCGGGGACTATGGCTACACCTTC
CDR3 protein: CASKAGFGGDYGYTF

J gene: TRBJ2-5
V gene: TRBV28
clone size: .
D gene: TRBD2
CDR3 DNA: TGTGCCAGCAGTTTCAGCGGGGCACAAGAGACCCAGTACTTC
CDR3 protein: CASSFSGAQETQYF

J gene: TRBJ2-7
V gene: TRBV10-3
clone size: .
D gene: .
CDR3 DNA: TGTGCCATCAGTGAAGCGGGCGCCTACGAGCAGTACTTC
CDR3 protein: CAISEAGAYEQYF

J gene: TRBJ2-1
V gene: TRBV2
clone size: once
D gene: .
CDR3 DNA: TGTGCCAGCACCCTAGGGGTATCCTCCTACAATGAGCAGTTCTTC
CDR3 protein: CASTLGVSSYNEQFF

J gene: TRBJ2-3
V gene: TRBV6-5
clone size: .
D gene: .
CDR3 DNA: TGTGCCAGCAGTTACAGGGTGGGGGATACGCAGTATTTT
CDR3 protein: CASSYRVGDTQYF

J gene: TRBJ1-4
V gene: TRBV5-1
clone size: .
D gene: .
CDR3 DNA: TGCGCCAGCAGCTTGGGAGGGTACAATGAAAAACTGTTTTTT
CDR3 protein: CASSLGGYNEKLFF

J gene: TRBJ1-4
V gene: TRBV6-5
clone size: .
D gene: .
CDR3 DNA: TGTGCCAGCAGTTACTCGACACGGGAAAAACTGTTTTTT
CDR3 protein: CASSYSTREKLFF

J gene: TRBJ2-2
V gene: TRBV7-3
clone size: .
D gene: .
CDR3 DNA: TGTGCCAGCAGCTTAGGAGCGGTCACCACCGGGGAGCTGTTTTTT
CDR3 protein: CASSLGAVTTGELFF

J gene: TRBJ1-5
V gene: TRBV30
clone size: few
D gene: .
CDR3 DNA: TGTGCCTGGAGTGGGGGACGGTCCAATAGCAATCAGCCCCAGCATTTT
CDR3 protein: CAWSGGRSNSNQPQHF

J gene: TRBJ2-2
V gene: TRBV2
clone size: .
D gene: TRBD1
CDR3 DNA: TGTGCCAGCAGCGCCGGGACAGGGACCACCGGGGAGCTGTTTTTT
CDR3 protein: CASSAGTGTTGELFF

J gene: TRBJ1-2
V gene: TRBV6-1
clone size: .
D gene: TRBD1
CDR3 DNA: TGTGCCAGCAGTGAATGGGCAGGGGGAGACTATGGCTACACCTTC
CDR3 protein: CASSEWAGGDYGYTF